These T cell receptor beta chains were read from a single sample in a study of T cell repertoires in cytomegalovirus infection. Antigens of these TCRs are unknown. Using its own MiXCR run on the reads, TCRdb lists one record per CDR3 protein. This sample has hundreds of thousands of distinct CDR3 sequences; less than 40% occur once, and the top ten carry over 12%. Sequences were derived from cultured CD8+ T cells from PBMCs, sampled from culture after CMV antigen stimulation. These receptors were obtained from a human donor in good health (CMV status not recorded). Some clones in this sample may be carry-over from other donors' samples. Each CDR3 is given with its conserved first and last residue. A D gene is named only where the DNA matches it firmly. Rows give clone size only sometimes, using once, few, many, or a class for an expanded clone.

j_call clone_size d_call v_call cdr3_aa cdr3_nt
TRBJ2-5 few - TRBV7-9 CASTSNGRETQYF TGTGCCAGCACCTCAAACGGGCGGGAGACCCAGTACTTC
TRBJ2-2 - TRBD1 TRBV6-5 CVSTGGTGELFF TGTGTCAGCACAGGGGGGACCGGGGAGCTGTTTTTT
TRBJ2-1 few - TRBV28 CASRIPVTQSDEQFF TGTGCCAGCAGAATACCGGTCACCCAGTCGGATGAGCAGTTCTTC
TRBJ2-1 - TRBD2 TRBV28 CASSLGLADYNEQFF TGTGCCAGCAGTTTGGGACTAGCGGATTACAATGAGCAGTTCTTC
TRBJ1-6 once - TRBV7-8 CASSLAGGGAGSPLHF TGTGCCAGCAGCTTAGCGGGGGGGGGGGCAGGTTCACCCCTCCACTTT
TRBJ2-3 few - TRBV18 CASSPREGPDTDTQYF TGTGCCAGCTCACCTCGAGAGGGACCCGACACAGATACGCAGTATTTT
TRBJ1-5 many TRBD1 TRBV7-2 CASSATTGALGQPQHF TGTGCCAGCAGCGCAACGACAGGGGCCCTCGGTCAGCCCCAGCATTTT
TRBJ2-2 - TRBD1 TRBV9 CASSDRDRRALNTGELFF TGTGCCAGCAGCGATAGGGACAGGCGAGCCTTAAACACCGGGGAGCTGTTTTTT
TRBJ2-7 - TRBD1 TRBV5-5 CASSEPGQEYEQYF TGTGCCAGCAGCGAACCGGGACAGGAGTACGAGCAGTACTTC
TRBJ2-7 - - TRBV20-1 CSARQGLSYEQYF TGCAGTGCTAGACAGGGACTCTCCTACGAGCAGTACTTC
TRBJ1-1 many - TRBV7-2 CASSYGTYTEAFF TGTGCCAGCAGCTACGGGACTTACACTGAAGCTTTCTTT
TRBJ1-1 - - TRBV20-1 CSARVPGNTEAFF TGCAGTGCTAGAGTTCCAGGGAACACTGAAGCTTTCTTT
TRBJ2-2 many - TRBV7-3 CASSPNPGSVTGELFF TGTGCCAGCAGCCCTAATCCGGGTTCGGTCACCGGGGAGCTGTTTTTT
TRBJ2-1 - - TRBV7-2 CASSLWSGYEQFF TGTGCCAGCAGCTTATGGTCAGGTTACGAGCAGTTCTTC
TRBJ1-2 few - TRBV11-2 CASSFGSEGYTF TGTGCCAGCAGCTTTGGAAGTGAGGGCTACACCTTC
TRBJ1-2 - - TRBV19 CASSIGRIYGYTF TGTGCCAGTAGTATAGGAAGGATCTATGGCTACACCTTC
TRBJ2-2 - TRBD2 TRBV4-3 CASSQAWTRPNTGELFF TGCGCCAGCAGCCAAGCGTGGACTAGACCGAACACCGGGGAGCTGTTTTTT
TRBJ1-1 many - TRBV7-9 CASTPGSGTEAFF TGTGCCAGCACTCCAGGGTCGGGCACTGAAGCTTTCTTT
TRBJ2-4 few - TRBV7-9 CASSLGVVTAKNIQYF TGTGCCAGCAGCTTAGGTGTGGTGACGGCCAAAAACATTCAGTACTTC
TRBJ1-2 - - TRBV10-3 CAIRDNYGYTF TGTGCCATCAGAGACAACTATGGCTACACCTTC
TRBJ2-2 - - TRBV28 CASSWGRRAGTGELFF TGTGCCAGCAGTTGGGGGCGCCGGGCCGGCACCGGGGAGCTGTTTTTT
TRBJ2-3 - TRBD1 TRBV20-1 CSATTRDSRWGAHTDTQYF TGCAGTGCTACAACCCGGGACAGTCGGTGGGGCGCACACACAGATACGCAGTATTTT
TRBJ1-1 - TRBD1 TRBV18 CASSLIPLDRVALTGEAFF TGTGCCAGCTCACTAATCCCCCTGGACAGGGTGGCGCTAACAGGTGAAGCTTTCTTT
TRBJ2-1 - TRBD2 TRBV4-1 CASSQDSLAGIEQFF TGCGCCAGCAGCCAAGATAGTCTAGCGGGGATCGAGCAGTTCTTC
TRBJ2-1 few - TRBV7-9 CASSLVSPTYNEQFF TGTGCCAGCAGCTTAGTGAGCCCCACATACAATGAGCAGTTCTTC
TRBJ1-2 - - TRBV29-1 CSVDLGQPNYGYTF TGCAGCGTTGACCTCGGACAGCCAAACTATGGCTACACCTTC
TRBJ2-5 - - TRBV6-5 CASSQGPEGEETQYF TGTGCCAGCAGTCAGGGCCCCGAGGGGGAAGAGACCCAGTACTTC
TRBJ1-2 few - TRBV27 CASRASLSNYGYTF TGTGCCAGCAGGGCCTCACTTTCTAACTATGGCTACACCTTC
TRBJ2-7 many TRBD2 TRBV2 CASSGDKGLAGDRVRYEQYF TGTGCCAGCAGTGGAGACAAGGGACTAGCGGGGGACCGGGTACGGTACGAGCAGTACTTC
TRBJ1-1 few - TRBV6-1 CASKARHGITEAFF TGTGCCAGCAAGGCGAGACATGGGATTACTGAAGCTTTCTTT
TRBJ2-7 few - TRBV6-6 CASTPSPTYEQYF TGTGCCAGCACCCCGTCACCGACCTACGAGCAGTACTTC
TRBJ2-5 - TRBD2 TRBV3-1 CASKETSGYQETQYF TGTGCCAGCAAGGAGACTAGCGGGTATCAAGAGACCCAGTACTTC
TRBJ1-1 - - TRBV12-3/TRBV12-4 CASSLGKGYTEAFF TGTGCCAGCAGTTTGGGAAAGGGCTACACTGAAGCTTTCTTT
TRBJ2-1 - TRBD2 TRBV20-1 CSARDMRGDSNEQFF TGCAGTGCTAGAGATATGCGGGGGGATTCCAATGAGCAGTTCTTC
TRBJ2-7 - TRBD1 TRBV7-9 CASGSGTGVEQYF TGTGCCAGCGGGTCCGGGACAGGGGTCGAGCAGTACTTC